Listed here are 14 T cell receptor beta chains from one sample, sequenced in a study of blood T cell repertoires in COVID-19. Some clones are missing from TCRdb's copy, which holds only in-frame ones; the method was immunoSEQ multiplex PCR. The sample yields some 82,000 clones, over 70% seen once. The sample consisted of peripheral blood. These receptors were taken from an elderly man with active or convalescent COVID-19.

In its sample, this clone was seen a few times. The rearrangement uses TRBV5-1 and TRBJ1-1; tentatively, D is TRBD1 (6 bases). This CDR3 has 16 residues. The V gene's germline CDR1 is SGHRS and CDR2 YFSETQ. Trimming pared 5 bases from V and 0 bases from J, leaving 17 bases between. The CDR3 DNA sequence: TGCGCCAGCAGAGCTCGGACAGAAAGCATGAACACTGAAGCTTTCTTT. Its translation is CASRARTESMNTEAFF.

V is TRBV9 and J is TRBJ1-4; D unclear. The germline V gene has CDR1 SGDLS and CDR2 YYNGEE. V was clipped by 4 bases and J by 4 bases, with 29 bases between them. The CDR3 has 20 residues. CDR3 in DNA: TGTGCCAGCAGCTCTCCCCGGGGTAGGGAAGGTTCTACCTTTAATGAAAAACTGTTTTTT. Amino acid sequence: CASSSPRGREGSTFNEKLFF. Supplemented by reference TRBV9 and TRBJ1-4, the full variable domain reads DSGVTQTPKHLITATGQRVTLRCSPRSGDLSVYWYQQSLDQGLQFLIQYYNGEERAKGNILERFSAQQFPDLHSELNLSSLELGDSALYFCASSSPRGREGSTFNEKLFFGSGTQLSVL.

The CDR3 nucleotides read TGTGCCAGCAGCTTAGGGGGACAGGGGTACAATGAGCAGTTCTTC. Translating it yields CASSLGGQGYNEQFF. J is TRBJ2-1 and V is TRBV7-6; 10 bases are a match to TRBD1. The CDR3 is 15 amino acids. The germline V gene encodes CDR1 SGHVS and CDR2 FNYEAQ. Unmatched junction bases numbered 1, after V lost 1 base and J lost 4 bases.

For the CDR3, the DNA is TGTGCCAGCAGCTTAGCGCGGGGAGCGGGGCCCCAAGAGACCCAGTACTTC. This sequence encodes CASSLARGAGPQETQYF. The genes are TRBV7-2 and TRBJ2-5, with TRBD2 matching over 7 bases. CDR1 is SGHTA and CDR2 is FQGNSA in the germline V gene. V lost 0 bases to trimming and J lost 1 base; unmatched junction nucleotides: 8. This CDR3 is 17 amino acids long.

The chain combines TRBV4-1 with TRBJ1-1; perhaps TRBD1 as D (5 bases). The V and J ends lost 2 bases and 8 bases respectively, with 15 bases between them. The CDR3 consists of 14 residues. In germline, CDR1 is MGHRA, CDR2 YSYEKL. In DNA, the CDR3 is TGCGCCAGCAGCCAACCCGGGACGCGGGGGGAAGCTTTCTTT. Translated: CASSQPGTRGEAFF.

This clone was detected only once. The CDR3 DNA is TGTGCCAGCAGCTTGGGACTAGCGGGGAGCTCCTACGAGCAGTACTTC. Its translation: CASSLGLAGSSYEQYF. The chain is built from TRBV5-4 and TRBJ2-7; 11 bases align to TRBD2. This CDR3 region has 16 residues. V lost 0 bases, J lost 0 bases, and 2 bases stayed unmatched. Germline V gene lookup returns CDR1 SGHNT and CDR2 YYREEE (reference sequence).

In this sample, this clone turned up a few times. The DNA of the CDR3 is TGTGCCAGCAGCTTACAGGGTTATGGCTACACCTTC. This sequence encodes CASSLQGYGYTF. The J gene is TRBJ1-2, the V gene TRBV11-2, with D maybe TRBD1 (5 bases). Germline lookup yields CDR1 SGHAT and CDR2 FQNNGV. This CDR3 has 12 amino acids. V shed 2 bases and J shed 5 bases, with 6 bases lying between them.

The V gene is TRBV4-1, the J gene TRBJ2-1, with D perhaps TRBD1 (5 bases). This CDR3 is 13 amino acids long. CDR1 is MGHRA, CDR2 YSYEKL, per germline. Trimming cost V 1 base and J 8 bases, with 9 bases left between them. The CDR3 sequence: CASSQVGRDEQFF. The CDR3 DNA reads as TGCGCCAGCAGCCAAGTAGGCAGGGATGAGCAGTTCTTC.

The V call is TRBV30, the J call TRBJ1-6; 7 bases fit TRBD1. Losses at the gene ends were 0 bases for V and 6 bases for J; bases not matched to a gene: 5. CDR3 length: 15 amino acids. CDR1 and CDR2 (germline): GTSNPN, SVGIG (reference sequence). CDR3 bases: TGTGCCTGGAGTGTACGGCAGGGGGTTAATTCACCCCTCCACTTT. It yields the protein CAWSVRQGVNSPLHF.

The CDR3 loop is CASSQSGSGTDTQYF. The CDR3 region has the DNA TGTGCCAGCAGCCAAAGCGGGAGCGGTACAGATACGCAGTATTTT. This rearrangement joins TRBV21-1 to TRBJ2-3; the D call in the table, TRBD2, was not verified against the DNA. TRBV21-1 is noted as a pseudogene. The CDR3 spans 15 residues.

CDR3 DNA: TGTGCCAGCAGCTTAGCGGGACTTCCATCAGATACGCAGTATTTT. This sequence encodes CASSLAGLPSDTQYF. The chain recombines TRBV7-7 with TRBJ2-3; weak D call: TRBD2 (6 bases). Per the germline V gene, CDR1 is SSHAT and CDR2 is FNYEAQ (reference sequence). The CDR3 totals 15 residues. The germline V and J ends were trimmed by 0 bases and 4 bases, with 11 bases remaining between them.

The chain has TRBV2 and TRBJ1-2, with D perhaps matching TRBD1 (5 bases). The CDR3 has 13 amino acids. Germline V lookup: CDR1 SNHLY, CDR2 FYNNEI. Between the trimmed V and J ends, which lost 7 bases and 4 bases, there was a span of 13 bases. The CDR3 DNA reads TGTGCCAGCAACGGAGGGGCGGGCTATGGCTACACCTTC. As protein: CASNGGAGYGYTF.

The CDR3 region is CASSYSSGKGYEQYF. In DNA form, the CDR3 reads TGTGCCAGCAGTTACTCGAGCGGAAAGGGATACGAGCAGTACTTC. This chain connects TRBV6-5 to TRBJ2-7; a possible D gene is TRBD2 (5 bases). This CDR3 comprises 15 residues. Germline CDR1 and CDR2: MNHEY and SVGAGI. Trimming took off 0 bases at V and 4 bases at J, with 13 bases between the two ends.

The CDR3 coding sequence is TGTGCCAGCAGACCTAGCGGGAGTGGCTACAATGAGCAGTTCTTC. It codes for CASRPSGSGYNEQFF. The chain couples TRBV6-4 to TRBJ2-1; 10 bases fit TRBD2. This CDR3 spans 15 amino acids. Germline assignment: CDR1 MRHNA and CDR2 SNTAGT. V trimming: 6 bases; J trimming: 3 bases; junction bases outside the gene matches: 5.